This T cell receptor beta chain was documented in a study of cytomegalovirus exposure and HLA in healthy donors. Study overall: Inside one of the first data releases sat some 93 million unique TCRs taken from HLA-typed donors.

This clone was picked up a small number of times. The PCR employed 60 Vbeta primers together with 13 Jbeta primers. Clones were read by immunoSEQ multiplex PCR, and TCRdb kept only the in-frame ones, dropping some. The sample lists roughly 77,000 clones, 10% occurring once. This clonotype was sampled from a man aged 60 to 75 in good health and CMV-seropositive. The specimen was PBMCs.

CDR3 nucleotide sequence: TGTGCCAGCAGTAACCGGGACAGGGGGACAGATACGCAGTATTTT. Encoded protein: CASSNRDRGTDTQYF. J is TRBJ2-3 and V is TRBV6-5, with 11 positions matching TRBD1. Germline assignment: CDR1 MNHEY and CDR2 SVGAGI. Losses at the gene ends were 5 bases for V and 3 bases for J; bases not matched to a gene: 4. This CDR3 spans 15 amino acids.